This TCR beta chain emerged from a study of T-cell memory formation after mild COVID-19 (dated by TCRdb to the early 2020s). Describing the broader study: Most TCR sequence clusters were specific to one of the two donors. The cohort was made up of two young adult volunteers, one female and one male, who were previously healthy. Longitudinal TCRalpha and TCRbeta repertoire sequencing tracked T-cell clones expanding and contracting after mild COVID-19 in two donors. The full study reports these points: Some responding clones were detected in pre-infection memory, which suggested that pre-existing cross-reactive memory T cells had joined the SARS-CoV-2 response. Contracting CD4+ clones were located mainly in the CM and EM memory subsets, whereas CD8+ clones were found to be enriched in EMRA. Only a couple of mild cases were covered in the study, and larger cohorts including severe cases with pre-infection samples were considered necessary. SARS-CoV-2 specificity of the second-wave clones peaking on day 37 was not confirmed. From day 15 to 85, contracting clones showed balanced CD4/CD8 phenotypes, whereas a second wave of clones that expanded from day 15 to 37 leaned towards CD4+.

PBMCs were isolated by Ficoll-Paque density gradient centrifugation. The listed sequencing device is Illumina NovaSeq 6000. TCRalpha and TCRbeta cDNA libraries were constructed by 5'RACE with constant-segment primers, with sample barcodes and unique molecular identifiers being introduced. RNA was extracted from every sample with Trizol reagent. Libraries were amplified in two PCR steps, with a second sample barcode and Illumina TruSeq adapters added in the second step. Sequencing of libraries was performed on an Illumina NovaSeq with 2 x 150 bp paired-end reads. As for the authors' bioinformatics: With migec v1.2.7, reads were demultiplexed and then collapsed into UMI-guided consensus sequences. Using mixcr v2.1.11, the UMI consensuses were aligned to TRA and TRB V and J templates and assembled into clonotypes. A clonotype was counted as expanded or contracted only when both edgeR and NoisET called the clonotype significant, with the noise models trained on biological replicates. For edgeR calls, the thresholds were a false discovery rate-adjusted p below 0.01 and a log2 fold-change of 1. As an exploratory analysis of dynamics, PCA with hierarchical clustering was applied to max-normalized trajectories of the 1000 most abundant clonotypes. Each responding clone was given a CD4 or CD8 phenotype based on the CD4+ and CD8+ repertoires, which had been sequenced separately. The public reads were quality trimmed at Q25 with fastp and then assembled into clones with MiXCR by TCRdb, keeping productive beta chains. Identical CDR3 proteins give one entry, which carries the most common genes and DNA. The V and J calls were not made by the authors but by TCRdb's processing. This sample lists about 400,000 distinct CDR3 sequences; 24% were detected once. Jointly, the top ten make up 8.8% of the sample.

A note on this clonotype: Its binding antigen is unknown. Nothing much larger sits one base from this clone, and base qualities are not available.

From the cysteine up to the phenylalanine, the CDR3 has a length of 16 residues. Left in the record is the CDR3 DNA by itself, 48 bases read in frame from the first base. The germline V and J ends show losses of 2 bases and 5 bases respectively, and no gene match explains 12 bases of the junction. Reading the germline V gene gives CDR1 MNHEY and CDR2 SVGEGT. This TCR was recovered from an adult woman who had mild COVID-19 (a few samples of this study predate the infection). The sample titles of this study are shuffled in the database, so cell type and time point are left out; the donor was told from shared clones. The source material was PBMCs or a T cell subset sorted from them (not recorded which). In this chain, TRBV6-2 or TRBV6-3 is recombined with TRBJ2-7; 7 of the junction bases match TRBD2. The CDR3 sequence is CASSYPDRGSWDEQYF. In nucleotide form, the sequence is TGTGCCAGCAGTTACCCTGATCGCGGGAGTTGGGACGAGCAGTACTTC.